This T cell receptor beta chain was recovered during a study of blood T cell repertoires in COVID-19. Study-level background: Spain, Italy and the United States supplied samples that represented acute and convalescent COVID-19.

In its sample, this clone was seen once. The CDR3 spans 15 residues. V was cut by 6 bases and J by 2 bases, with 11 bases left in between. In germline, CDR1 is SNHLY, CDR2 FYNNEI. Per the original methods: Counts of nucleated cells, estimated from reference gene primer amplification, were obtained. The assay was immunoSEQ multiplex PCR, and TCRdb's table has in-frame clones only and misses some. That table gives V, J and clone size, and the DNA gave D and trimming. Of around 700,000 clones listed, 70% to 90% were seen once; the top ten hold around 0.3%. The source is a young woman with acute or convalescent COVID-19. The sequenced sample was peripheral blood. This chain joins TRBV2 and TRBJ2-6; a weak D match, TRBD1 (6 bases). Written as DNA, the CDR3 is TGTGCCAGCAGCAACAGGGAAGCTGGGGCCAACGTCCTGACTTTC. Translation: CASSNREAGANVLTF.